The 8 T cell receptor beta chains listed next were all sequenced from one sample in a study of T cell repertoires in ileal Crohn's disease. Data came from immunoSEQ multiplex PCR; TCRdb stores just in-frame clones and leaves some out. Of 13,000 or so clones in the sample, approximately 79% were seen once. Documented time point: inflamed ileum from the surgical specimen. Material: ileal tissue. The receptors shown here come from an adult with Crohn's disease.

Details on this clone: With a much larger clone just one base away, this may be a read error. This specimen includes other DNA sequences encoding the same CDR3. The chain employs TRBV9 and TRBJ2-2; no clear D. Germline V gene data show CDR1 as SGDLS and CDR2 as YYNGEE. V was clipped by 2 bases and J by 5 bases, with 4 bases between them. This CDR3 has 12 residues. CDR3 sequence reads: CASSVRTGELFF. As DNA, the CDR3 is TGTGCCAGCAGCGTTCGGACCGGGGAGCTGTTTTTT. The full variable domain, in which reference TRBV9 and TRBJ2-2 provide the parts outside the CDR3, is DSGVTQTPKHLITATGQRVTLRCSPRSGDLSVYWYQQSLDQGLQFLIQYYNGEERAKGNILERFSAQQFPDLHSELNLSSLELGDSALYFCASSVRTGELFFGEGSRLTVL.

The V and J genes are TRBV15 and TRBJ2-3; D gene uncertain. Per the germline V gene, CDR1 is LNHNV and CDR2 is YYDKDF (reference sequence). The CDR3 sequence is 17 residues long. V lost 7 bases and J lost 0, with 20 bases in between. The CDR3 sequence: CATIRTIWPTSTDTQYF. CDR3 DNA sequence: TGTGCCACCATCCGGACCATTTGGCCTACCAGCACAGATACGCAGTATTTT.

The V gene is TRBV10-3, the J gene TRBJ2-7; possibly TRBD2 for D (5 bases). Germline-derived CDR1 and CDR2 are ENHRY and SYGVKD. V lost 2 bases and J lost 6, with 17 bases in between. This CDR3 contains 15 residues. CDR3 in DNA: TGTGCCATCAGTGAGCCCCGGGGTATTACTCTCGAGCAGTACTTC. Encoded protein: CAISEPRGITLEQYF.

V is TRBV5-6 and J is TRBJ1-4, with D tentatively TRBD1 (5 bases). CDR1 and CDR2 (germline): SGHDT, YYEEEE. The CDR3 runs 13 residues. V lost 4 bases to trimming and J lost 1 base, with 5 bases between them. The CDR3: CASSGGTNEKLFF. CDR3 bases: TGTGCCAGCAGCGGGGGAACTAATGAAAAACTGTTTTTT.

The chain uses TRBV11-2 and TRBJ1-2, with 10 bases lining up with TRBD1. V lost 0 bases and J lost 3; bases outside the gene matches: 7. The CDR3 runs 17 residues. Germline CDR1 and CDR2: SGHAT and FQNNGV. DNA of the CDR3: TGTGCCAGCAGCTTAGACTTGACAGGGGGCTATTACTATGGCTACACCTTC. Translating it yields CASSLDLTGGYYYGYTF.

A remark on this clone: In the same sample, other DNA sequences code for this CDR3. The CDR3 protein is CASSPSGGNYGYTF. The CDR3 region has the DNA TGTGCCAGCAGCCCCTCGGGAGGGAACTATGGCTACACCTTC. J is TRBJ1-2 and V is TRBV7-9; D remains unclear. Trimming removed 5 bases from V and 2 bases from J, with 12 bases in between. The CDR3 is 14 residues long. CDR1 is SEHNR, CDR2 FQNEAQ, per germline (reference sequence). Using reference TRBV7-9 and TRBJ1-2 for the parts outside the CDR3, the full variable domain is DTGVSQNPRHKITKRGQNVTFRCDPISEHNRLYWYRQTLGQGPEFLTYFQNEAQLEKSRLLSDRFSAERPKGSFSTLEIQRTEQGDSAMYLCASSPSGGNYGYTFGSGTRLTVV.

With respect to this clone: A junction boundary mismatches the germline segment, possibly from a read error. The J gene is TRBJ1-1, the V gene TRBV7-3; TRBD1 aligns across 8 bases. Germline V gives CDR1 SGHTA, CDR2 FQGTGA. This CDR3 comprises 14 residues. The CDR3 region is CASSLTGGDTEAFF. The CDR3 DNA reads TGTGCCAGCAGCCTAACAGGGGGTGACACTGAAGCTTTCTTT.

This clone turned up a few times. The CDR3 sequence: CASSVSLNQPQHF. CDR3 nucleotide sequence: TGTGCCAGCAGTGTGTCCCTTAATCAGCCCCAGCATTTT. The chain links TRBV2 to TRBJ1-5; D uncertain. Germline values: CDR1 SNHLY, CDR2 FYNNEI. V lost 4 bases and J lost 4, with 8 bases in between. CDR3 size: 13 residues.